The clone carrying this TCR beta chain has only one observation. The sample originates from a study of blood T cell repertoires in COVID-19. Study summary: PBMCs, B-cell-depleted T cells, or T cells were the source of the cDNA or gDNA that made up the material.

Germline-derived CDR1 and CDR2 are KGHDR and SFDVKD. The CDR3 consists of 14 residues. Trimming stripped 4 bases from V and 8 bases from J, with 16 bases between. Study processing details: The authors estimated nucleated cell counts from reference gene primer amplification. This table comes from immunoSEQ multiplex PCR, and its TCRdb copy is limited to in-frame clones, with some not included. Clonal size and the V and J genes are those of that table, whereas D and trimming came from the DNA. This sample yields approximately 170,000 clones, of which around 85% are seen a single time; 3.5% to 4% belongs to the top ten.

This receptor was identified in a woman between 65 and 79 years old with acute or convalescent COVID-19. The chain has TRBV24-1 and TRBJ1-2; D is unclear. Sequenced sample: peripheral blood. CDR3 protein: CATSDSTTLAGYTF. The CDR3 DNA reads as TGTGCCACCAGTGACAGTACTACACTGGCCGGCTACACCTTC.